This T cell receptor (beta chain) was identified during a study of T cell responses to AZD1222 COVID-19 vaccine. Sequencing used immunoSEQ multiplex PCR; TCRdb keeps in-frame clones, though not all of them. This table holds approximately 77,000 clones, around 90% found once. A note on this clone: The antigen is unknown.

Overall study findings and caveats: After the peak T cell response, and only then, were repertoires sampled. A reported finding is that nearly half of spike-specific TCRs target unmutated variant regions. Increased Spike-specific TCR breadth and depth were observed after two AZD1222 doses. Mostly white British, mostly female donors; authors suggested clonal diversity may be underestimated.

J lost 3 bases, V lost 2 bases, and 6 bases had no gene match. The CDR3 has 15 residues. Germline CDR1 and CDR2: SQVTM and ANQGSEA. The sequence was obtained from an adult in good health. Specimen: peripheral blood, collected on day 0 of MenACWY control vaccination. The rearrangement joins TRBV29-1 to TRBJ2-1; TRBD1 matches at 8 bases. The CDR3 here is CSVEPRTGNYNEQFF. CDR3 bases: TGCAGCGTTGAACCCCGGACAGGGAACTACAATGAGCAGTTCTTC.